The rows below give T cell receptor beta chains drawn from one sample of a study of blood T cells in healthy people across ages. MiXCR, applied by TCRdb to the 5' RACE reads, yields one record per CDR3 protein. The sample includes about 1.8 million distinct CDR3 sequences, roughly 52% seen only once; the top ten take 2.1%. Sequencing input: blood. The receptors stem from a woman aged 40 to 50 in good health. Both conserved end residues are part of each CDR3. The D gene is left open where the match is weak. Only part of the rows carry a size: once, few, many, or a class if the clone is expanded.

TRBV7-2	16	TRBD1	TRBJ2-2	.	CASTILQGQGTGELFF	TGTGCCAGCACCATCCTACAGGGACAGGGGACCGGGGAGCTGTTTTTT
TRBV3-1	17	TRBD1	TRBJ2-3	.	CASSQATGGIGTDTQYF	TGTGCCAGCAGCCAAGCCACAGGGGGAATAGGGACAGATACGCAGTATTTT
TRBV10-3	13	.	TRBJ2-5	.	CAISVGFQETQYF	TGTGCCATCAGTGTGGGATTCCAAGAGACCCAGTACTTC
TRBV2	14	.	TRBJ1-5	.	CASSESGRNQPQHF	TGTGCCAGCAGTGAATCGGGACGCAATCAGCCCCAGCATTTT
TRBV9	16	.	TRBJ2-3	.	CASSPEGYLSTDTQYF	TGTGCCAGCAGCCCGGAAGGGTATCTGAGCACAGATACGCAGTATTTT
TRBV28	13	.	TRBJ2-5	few	CASKSGVQETQYF	TGTGCCAGTAAATCAGGGGTTCAAGAGACCCAGTACTTC
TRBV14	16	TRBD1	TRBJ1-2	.	CASSHRDRGLDYGYTF	TGTGCCAGCAGCCACCGGGACAGGGGGCTCGACTATGGCTACACCTTC
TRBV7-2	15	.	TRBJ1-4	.	CASSLSAGTNEKLFF	TGTGCCAGCAGCTTATCCGCGGGTACTAATGAAAAACTGTTTTTT
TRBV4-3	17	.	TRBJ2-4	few	CASSQEAGWLAKNIQYF	TGCGCCAGCAGCCAAGAGGCGGGGTGGTTGGCCAAAAACATTCAGTACTTC
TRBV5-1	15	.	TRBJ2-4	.	CASSAYGEGKNIQYF	TGCGCCAGCAGCGCCTATGGGGAAGGGAAAAACATTCAGTACTTC
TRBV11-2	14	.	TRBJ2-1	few	CASRNSPALGEQFF	TGTGCCAGCAGAAACTCACCAGCTTTAGGTGAGCAGTTCTTC
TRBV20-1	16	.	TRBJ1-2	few	CSARDAIGHLYYGYTF	TGCAGTGCTAGAGATGCCATCGGACATCTATACTATGGCTACACCTTC
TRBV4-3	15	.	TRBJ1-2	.	CASSQDMLTPYGYTF	TGCGCCAGCAGCCAAGATATGTTGACACCGTATGGCTACACCTTC
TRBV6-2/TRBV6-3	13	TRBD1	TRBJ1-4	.	CASRRDRGGQLFF	TGTGCCAGCAGACGGGACAGGGGAGGACAACTGTTTTTT
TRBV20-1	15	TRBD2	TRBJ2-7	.	CSSRVNPGTSNEQYF	TGCAGTTCTAGAGTGAACCCCGGGACTAGCAACGAGCAGTACTTC
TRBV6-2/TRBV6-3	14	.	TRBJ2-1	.	CASSYGDFYNEQFF	TGTGCCAGCAGTTACGGGGATTTCTACAATGAGCAGTTCTTC
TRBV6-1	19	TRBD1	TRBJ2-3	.	CASSPGTGAFKGYTDTQYF	TGTGCCAGCAGCCCCGGGACAGGGGCCTTTAAGGGATACACAGATACGCAGTATTTT
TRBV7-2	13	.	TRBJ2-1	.	CASSVASENEQFF	TGTGCCAGCAGCGTAGCGTCGGAGAATGAGCAGTTCTTC
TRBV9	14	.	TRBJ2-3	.	CASSGRQTTDTQYF	TGTGCCAGCAGCGGAAGACAGACCACAGATACGCAGTATTTT
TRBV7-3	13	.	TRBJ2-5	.	CASSLEGDGAQYF	TGTGCCAGCAGCTTAGAAGGGGACGGGGCCCAGTACTTC
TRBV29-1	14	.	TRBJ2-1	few	CSVVRQINYNEQFF	TGCAGCGTTGTACGTCAGATTAACTACAATGAGCAGTTCTTC
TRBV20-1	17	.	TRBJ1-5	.	CSARNRALKGFNQPQHF	TGCAGTGCTAGAAACAGGGCCCTCAAAGGATTCAACCAGCCCCAGCATTTT